This TCR beta chain was captured in a study of blood T cell repertoires in COVID-19. Background on the study: Samples of COVID-19 (acute and convalescent) were obtained from the United States, Italy and Spain. PBMCs, B-cell-depleted T cells, or T cells provided the cDNA or gDNA that made up the material.

Original methodology: Counts of nucleated cells, estimated from reference gene primer amplification, were obtained. Only in-frame clones appear in the TCRdb table, and some are missing; sequencing was by immunoSEQ multiplex PCR. V and J calls and clone size follow that table, whereas D and trimming were derived from the DNA. Among some 280,000 clones listed, around four fifths were seen once. Sequencing input: peripheral blood. The receptor's source is a woman in her forties or fifties with active or convalescent COVID-19.

Here the CDR3 reads CASSLGLAVKRFQETQYF. The CDR3 DNA is TGTGCCAGCAGCCTGGGACTAGCTGTCAAACGCTTCCAAGAGACCCAGTACTTC. This sequence joins TRBV7-8 and TRBJ2-5, with TRBD2 matching 9 bases. V lost 5 bases and J lost 1; bases outside the gene matches: 14. The CDR3 covers 18 residues. Germline CDR1 and CDR2: SGHVS and FQNEAQ.